The next 11 T cell receptor beta chains were all read from a single sample in a study of monozygotic twins with inflammatory bowel disease. No DNA is given; TCRdb re-called the 5' RACE reads and lists each CDR3 protein once. Its listing shows over 350,000 distinct CDR3 sequences. The sequenced material came from blood. These receptors were collected from a human donor with ulcerative colitis or Crohn's disease, or a healthy co-twin of an affected twin (not recorded which).

The genes are TRBV20-1 and TRBJ2-3; TCRdb designates TRBD2, a call that cannot be tested without DNA. Germline V gene sequence: CDR1 DFQATT, CDR2 SNEGSKA (reference sequence). The CDR3 contains 19 residues. The CDR3 protein is CSARAPPSRGGRRTDTQYF.

The rearrangement joins TRBV27 to TRBJ1-1. The CDR3 consists of 14 residues. CDR1 is MNHEY, CDR2 SMNVEV, per germline (reference sequence). The CDR3 loop is CASSLIGGNTEAFF.

This sequence joins TRBV7-3 and TRBJ2-3; TCRdb's assignment of TRBD1 cannot be checked, as there is no DNA. This CDR3 is built from 20 residues. Germline CDR1 and CDR2: SGHTA and FQGTGA. The CDR3 loop reads CASSLKIPSGTTLSTDTQYF.

This chain connects TRBV19 to TRBJ2-5; lacking DNA, the TRBD1 call made by TCRdb goes unchecked. CDR3 length equals 14 residues. The germline CDR1 and CDR2 sequences are LNHDA and SQIVND (reference sequence). CDR3 sequence: CASSIDSGMKTQYF.

The chain employs TRBV5-1 and TRBJ2-2. The germline V gene encodes CDR1 SGHRS and CDR2 YFSETQ. The CDR3 spans 15 residues. This CDR3 reads CASSLMGANTGELFF. Variable domain in full (rest from reference TRBV5-1 and TRBJ2-2): KAGVTQTPRYLIKTRGQQVTLSCSPISGHRSVSWYQQTPGQGLQFLFEYFSETQRNKGNFPGRFSGRQFSNSRSEMNVSTLELGDSALYLCASSLMGANTGELFFGEGSRLTVL.

V is TRBV5-1 and J is TRBJ2-2; TCRdb gives TRBD1 as the D gene, but with no DNA this cannot be confirmed. There are 16 residues in the CDR3. Germline V CDR1 and CDR2: SGHRS, YFSETQ. The CDR3 spells CASTLQGAANTGELFF.

CDR3 in amino acids: CASSIGSTEAFF. The chain combines TRBV19 with TRBJ1-1. The V gene's germline CDR1 is LNHDA and CDR2 SQIVND (reference sequence). The CDR3 is made up of 12 amino acids.

V usage is TRBV20-1 and J usage is TRBJ2-1; with no DNA, the TCRdb D assignment of TRBD1 cannot be verified. Germline CDR1 DFQATT, CDR2 SNEGSKA (reference sequence). The CDR3 runs 15 residues. CDR3 in amino acids: CSAPDRPSSYNEQFF.

CDR3 protein: CASSDRTSGYEQYF. The chain has TRBV6-2 or TRBV6-3 and TRBJ2-7; TCRdb's D gene call, TRBD2, goes unchecked for lack of DNA. Germline V CDR1 and CDR2: MNHEY, SVGEGT. This CDR3 is built from 14 residues.

The V and J genes are TRBV24-1 and TRBJ2-1; TCRdb's D gene call, TRBD2, goes unchecked for lack of DNA. CDR1 KGHDR and CDR2 SFDVKD come from the germline V gene. The CDR3 spans 16 residues. The CDR3 is CATSGVLAGEVNEQFF.

The chain is built from TRBV6-5 and TRBJ2-3. CDR1 is MNHEY and CDR2 is SVGAGI in the germline V gene. The CDR3 extends over 15 amino acids. CDR3 region: CASSYRGYSTDTQYF.